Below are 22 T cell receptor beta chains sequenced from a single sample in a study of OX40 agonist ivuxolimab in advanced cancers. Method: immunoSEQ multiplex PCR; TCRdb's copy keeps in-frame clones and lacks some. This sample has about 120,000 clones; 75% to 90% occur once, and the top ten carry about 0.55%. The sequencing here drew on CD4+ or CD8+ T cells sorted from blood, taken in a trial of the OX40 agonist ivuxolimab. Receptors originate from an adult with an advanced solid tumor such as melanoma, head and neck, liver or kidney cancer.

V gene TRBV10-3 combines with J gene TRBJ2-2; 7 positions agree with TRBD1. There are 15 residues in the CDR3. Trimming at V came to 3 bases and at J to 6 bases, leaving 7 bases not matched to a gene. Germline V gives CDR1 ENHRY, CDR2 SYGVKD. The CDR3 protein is CAISDQQGYAGELFF. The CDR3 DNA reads TGTGCCATCAGTGATCAACAGGGGTACGCCGGGGAGCTGTTTTTT.

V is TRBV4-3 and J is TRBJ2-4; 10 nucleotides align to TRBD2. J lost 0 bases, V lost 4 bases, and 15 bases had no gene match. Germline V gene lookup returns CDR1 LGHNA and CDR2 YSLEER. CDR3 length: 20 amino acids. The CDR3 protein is CASSRERAGGITLAKNIQYF. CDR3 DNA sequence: TGCGCCAGCAGCCGAGAAAGAGCGGGGGGGATCACTCTAGCCAAAAACATTCAGTACTTC.

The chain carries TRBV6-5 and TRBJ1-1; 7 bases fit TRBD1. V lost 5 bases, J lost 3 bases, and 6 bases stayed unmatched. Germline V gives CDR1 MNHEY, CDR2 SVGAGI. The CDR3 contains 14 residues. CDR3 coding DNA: TGTGCCAGCAGTCAGGACAGGAGAGACACTGAAGCTTTCTTT. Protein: CASSQDRRDTEAFF.

The CDR3 protein is CASSLRSQYQETQYF. The CDR3 DNA sequence: TGTGCCAGCAGCTTACGCAGCCAGTACCAAGAGACCCAGTACTTC. The rearrangement links TRBV11-2 to TRBJ2-5; D gene unclear. CDR3 size: 15 residues. CDR1 is SGHAT and CDR2 is FQNNGV in the germline V gene. V was shortened by 2 bases and J by 0 bases, with 10 bases between the two germline ends.

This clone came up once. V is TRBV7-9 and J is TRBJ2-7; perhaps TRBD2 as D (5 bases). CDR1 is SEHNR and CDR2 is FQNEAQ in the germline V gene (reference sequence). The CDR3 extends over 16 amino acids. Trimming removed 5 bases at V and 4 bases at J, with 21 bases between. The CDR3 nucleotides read TGTGCCAGCAGCCTCAGCGGCGGGCAGAAAGTTTACGAGCAGTACTTC. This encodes CASSLSGGQKVYEQYF.

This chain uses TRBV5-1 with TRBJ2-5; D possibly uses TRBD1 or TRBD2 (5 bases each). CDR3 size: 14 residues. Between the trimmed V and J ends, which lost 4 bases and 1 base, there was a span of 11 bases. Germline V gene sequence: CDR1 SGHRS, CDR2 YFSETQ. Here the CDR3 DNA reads TGCGCCAGCAGCCCCGGGACCACCCAAGAGACCCAGTACTTC. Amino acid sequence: CASSPGTTQETQYF.

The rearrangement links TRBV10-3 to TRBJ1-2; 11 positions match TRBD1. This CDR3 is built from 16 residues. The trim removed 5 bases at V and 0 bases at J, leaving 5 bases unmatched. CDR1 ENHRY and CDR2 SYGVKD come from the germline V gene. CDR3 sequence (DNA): TGTGCCATCAGTAGGGGACAGGGGGGAGCTAACTATGGCTACACCTTC. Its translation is CAISRGQGGANYGYTF.

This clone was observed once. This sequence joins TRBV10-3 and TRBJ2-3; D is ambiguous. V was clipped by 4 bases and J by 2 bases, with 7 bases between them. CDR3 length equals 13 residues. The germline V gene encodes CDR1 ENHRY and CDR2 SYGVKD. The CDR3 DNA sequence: TGTGCCATCAGTGGCCAGGACACAGATACGCAGTATTTT. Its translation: CAISGQDTDTQYF.

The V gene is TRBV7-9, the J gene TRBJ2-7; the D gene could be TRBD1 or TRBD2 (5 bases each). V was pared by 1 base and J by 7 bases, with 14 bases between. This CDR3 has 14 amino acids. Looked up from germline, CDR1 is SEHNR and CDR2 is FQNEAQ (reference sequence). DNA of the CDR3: TGTGCCAGCAGCTTAGTCGAGGGGAAAGGAGAGCAGTACTTC. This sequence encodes CASSLVEGKGEQYF.

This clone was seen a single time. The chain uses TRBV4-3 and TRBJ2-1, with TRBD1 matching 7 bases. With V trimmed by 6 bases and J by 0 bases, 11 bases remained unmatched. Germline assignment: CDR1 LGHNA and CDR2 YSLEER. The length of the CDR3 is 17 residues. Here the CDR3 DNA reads TGCGCCAGCAGTCGAGGGGGCTTTGATATCTCCTACAATGAGCAGTTCTTC. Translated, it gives CASSRGGFDISYNEQFF.

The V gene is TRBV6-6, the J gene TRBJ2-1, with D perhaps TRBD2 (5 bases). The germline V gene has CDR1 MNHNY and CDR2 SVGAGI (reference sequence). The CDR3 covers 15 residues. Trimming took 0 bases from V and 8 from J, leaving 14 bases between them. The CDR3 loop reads CASSYSGAHRDEQFF. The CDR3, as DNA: TGTGCCAGCAGTTACTCGGGAGCACATCGGGATGAGCAGTTCTTC.

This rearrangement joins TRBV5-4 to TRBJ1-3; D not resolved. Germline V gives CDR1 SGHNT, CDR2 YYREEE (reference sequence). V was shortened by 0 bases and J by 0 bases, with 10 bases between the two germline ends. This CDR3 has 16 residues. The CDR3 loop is CASSLAGRFSGNTIYF. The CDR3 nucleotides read TGTGCCAGCAGCTTGGCCGGACGGTTCTCTGGAAACACCATATATTTT. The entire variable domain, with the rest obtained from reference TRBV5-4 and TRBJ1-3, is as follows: ETGVTQSPTHLIKTRGQQVTLRCSSQSGHNTVSWYQQALGQGPQFIFQYYREEENGRGNFPPRFSGLQFPNYSSELNVNALELDDSALYLCASSLAGRFSGNTIYFGEGSWLTVV.

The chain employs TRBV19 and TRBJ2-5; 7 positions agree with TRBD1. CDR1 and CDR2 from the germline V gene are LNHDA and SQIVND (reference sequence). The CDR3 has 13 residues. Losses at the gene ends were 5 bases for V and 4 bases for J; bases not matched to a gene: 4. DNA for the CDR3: TGTGCCAGTAGTGGACAGGCAAGAGAGACCCAGTACTTC. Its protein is CASSGQARETQYF.

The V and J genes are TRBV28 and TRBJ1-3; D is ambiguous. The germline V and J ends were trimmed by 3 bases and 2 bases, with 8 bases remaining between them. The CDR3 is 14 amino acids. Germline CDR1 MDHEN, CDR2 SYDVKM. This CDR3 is CASSFVKTGNTIYF. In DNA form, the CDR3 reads TGTGCCAGCAGTTTCGTAAAAACTGGAAACACCATATATTTT.

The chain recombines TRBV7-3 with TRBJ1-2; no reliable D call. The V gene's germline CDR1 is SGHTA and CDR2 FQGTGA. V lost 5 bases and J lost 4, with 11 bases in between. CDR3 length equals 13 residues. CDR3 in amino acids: CASSPREGYGYTF. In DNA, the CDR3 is TGTGCCAGCAGCCCCCGGGAGGGCTATGGCTACACCTTC.

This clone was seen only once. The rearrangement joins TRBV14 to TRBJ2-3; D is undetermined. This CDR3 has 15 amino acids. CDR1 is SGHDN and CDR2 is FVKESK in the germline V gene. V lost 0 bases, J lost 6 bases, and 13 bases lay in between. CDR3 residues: CASSQDKAPDDTQYF. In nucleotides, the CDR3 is TGTGCCAGCAGCCAAGACAAGGCCCCGGACGATACGCAGTATTTT.

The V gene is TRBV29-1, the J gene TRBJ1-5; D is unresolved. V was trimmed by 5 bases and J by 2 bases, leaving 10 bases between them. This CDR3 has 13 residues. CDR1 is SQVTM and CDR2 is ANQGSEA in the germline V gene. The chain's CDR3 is CSVSKEGNQPQHF. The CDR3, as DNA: TGCAGCGTTTCTAAGGAGGGCAATCAGCCCCAGCATTTT.

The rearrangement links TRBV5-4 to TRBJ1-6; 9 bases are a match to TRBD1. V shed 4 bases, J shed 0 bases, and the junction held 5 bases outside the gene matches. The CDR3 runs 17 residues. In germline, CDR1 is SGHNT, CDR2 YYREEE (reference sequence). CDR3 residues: CASSLGQGSSYNSPLHF. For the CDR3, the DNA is TGTGCCAGCAGCCTTGGACAGGGGAGCTCCTATAATTCACCCCTCCACTTT.

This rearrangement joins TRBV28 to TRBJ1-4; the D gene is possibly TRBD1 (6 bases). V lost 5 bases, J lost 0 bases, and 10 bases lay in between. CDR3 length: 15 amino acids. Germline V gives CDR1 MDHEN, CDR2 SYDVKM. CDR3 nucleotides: TGTGCCAGCAGTAAACAGGGCGCAACTAATGAAAAACTGTTTTTT. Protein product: CASSKQGATNEKLFF.

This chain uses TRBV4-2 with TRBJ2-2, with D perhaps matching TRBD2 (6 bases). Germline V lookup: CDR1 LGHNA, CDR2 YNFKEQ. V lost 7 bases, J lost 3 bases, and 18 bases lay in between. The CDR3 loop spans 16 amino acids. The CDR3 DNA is TGTGCCAGCAAGCCGGGGGTCGGGTTGGACACCGGGGAGCTGTTTTTT. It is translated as CASKPGVGLDTGELFF.

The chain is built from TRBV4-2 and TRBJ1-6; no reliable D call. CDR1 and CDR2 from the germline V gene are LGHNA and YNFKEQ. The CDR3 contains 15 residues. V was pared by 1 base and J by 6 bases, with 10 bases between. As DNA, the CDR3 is TGTGCCAGCAGCCAAGGTGACGGACTTAATTCACCCCTCCACTTT. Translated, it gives CASSQGDGLNSPLHF.

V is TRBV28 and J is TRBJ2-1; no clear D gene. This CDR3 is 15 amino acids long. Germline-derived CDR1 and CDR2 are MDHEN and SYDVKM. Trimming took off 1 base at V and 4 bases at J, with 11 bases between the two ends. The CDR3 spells CASSLFVGPYNEQFF. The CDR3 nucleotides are TGTGCCAGCAGTTTATTTGTAGGGCCTTACAATGAGCAGTTCTTC. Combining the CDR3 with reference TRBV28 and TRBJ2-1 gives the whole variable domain DVKVTQSSRYLVKRTGEKVFLECVQDMDHENMFWYRQDPGLGLRLIYFSYDVKMKEKGDIPEGYSVSREKKERFSLILESASTNQTSMYLCASSLFVGPYNEQFFGPGTRLTVL.